A selection of T cell receptor beta chains follows, all from one sample in a study of T cell responses to AZD1222 COVID-19 vaccine. Sequencing used immunoSEQ multiplex PCR; TCRdb keeps in-frame clones, though not all of them. Among roughly 130,000 clones listed, about 88% were seen once. This material consisted of peripheral blood, taken on day 0 of AZD1222 vaccination. The source of these receptors is an adult in good health. The CDR3 runs from the conserved cysteine through the conserved F or W. A D gene is named only where the DNA matches it firmly. Clone size is shown for a subset of rows, as once, few, many or a class of expanded clone.

V: TRBV6-5; J: TRBJ1-1; size: NA; D: NA; DNA: TGTGCCAGCAGTTACTCAATTGGGACCATGAACACTGAAGCTTTCTTT; CDR3: CASSYSIGTMNTEAFF
V: TRBV6-5; J: TRBJ1-5; size: NA; D: TRBD1; DNA: TGTGCCAGCAGTTACTCGGGACAGGTTAGCAATCAGCCCCAGCATTTT; CDR3: CASSYSGQVSNQPQHF
V: TRBV7-9; J: TRBJ2-2; size: NA; D: NA; DNA: TGTGCCAGCAGCCCATACCGTAGCGGGGAGCTGTTTTTT; CDR3: CASSPYRSGELFF
V: TRBV5-1; J: TRBJ2-1; size: NA; D: TRBD2; DNA: TGCGCCAGCAGCGGACTAGCGGGGGGATACAATGAGCAGTTCTTC; CDR3: CASSGLAGGYNEQFF
V: TRBV28; J: TRBJ1-5; size: NA; D: NA; DNA: TGTGCCAGCAGTTTAGCAGGGGGCAATCAGCCCCAGCATTTT; CDR3: CASSLAGGNQPQHF
V: TRBV12-3/TRBV12-4; J: TRBJ2-1; size: once; D: TRBD1; DNA: TGTGCCAGCAGCACAGGGGCGAGCGATGAGCAGTTCTTC; CDR3: CASSTGASDEQFF
V: TRBV5-1; J: TRBJ2-5; size: NA; D: TRBD1; DNA: TGCGCCAGCAGCCGGACAGGGGGCGAGGAGACCCAGTACTTC; CDR3: CASSRTGGEETQYF
V: TRBV10-2; J: TRBJ2-5; size: NA; D: NA; DNA: TGCGCCAGCTGGAGGGGTTCCCAAGAGACCCAGTACTTC; CDR3: CASWRGSQETQYF
V: TRBV25-1; J: TRBJ2-7; size: NA; D: NA; DNA: TGTGCCAGCAGAGAGGCGCACGAGCAGTACTTC; CDR3: CASREAHEQYF
V: TRBV14; J: TRBJ1-2; size: NA; D: NA; DNA: TGTGCCAGCAGCCTCCGGGACGGGAACTATGGCTACACCTTC; CDR3: CASSLRDGNYGYTF
V: TRBV21-1; J: TRBJ1-3; size: few; D: NA; DNA: TGTGCCAGCCGCGCGGCGGGGCGCTCTGGAAACACCATATATTTT; CDR3: CASRAAGRSGNTIYF
V: TRBV18; J: TRBJ2-5; size: NA; D: NA; DNA: TGTGCCAGCTCACGATCGTCAGGGATGGCCCAAGAGACCCAGTACTTC; CDR3: CASSRSSGMAQETQYF
V: TRBV9; J: TRBJ1-1; size: NA; D: NA; DNA: TGTGCCAGCAGCGGAGTAGCCACCGAAGCTTTCTTT; CDR3: CASSGVATEAFF
V: TRBV18; J: TRBJ1-3; size: NA; D: NA; DNA: TGTGCCAGCTCGCAATCGGGGAGCTCTGGAAACACCATATATTTT; CDR3: CASSQSGSSGNTIYF
V: TRBV6-5; J: TRBJ1-4; size: NA; D: TRBD1; DNA: TGTGCCAGCAGACCCGGACAGGGACGTGAAAAACTGTTTTTT; CDR3: CASRPGQGREKLFF
V: TRBV7-3; J: TRBJ2-3; size: NA; D: NA; DNA: TGTGCCAGCAGCTTAGGCGGCCTAATGGATACGCAGTATTTT; CDR3: CASSLGGLMDTQYF
V: TRBV5-1; J: TRBJ2-3; size: NA; D: NA; DNA: TGCGCCAGCCAGCACGGGGGGCCGTTGCAGGCAGATACGCAGTATTTT; CDR3: CASQHGGPLQADTQYF
V: TRBV4-1; J: TRBJ2-5; size: once; D: NA; DNA: TGCGCCAGCAGCCTTATCCGAAGAGAGACCCAGTACTTC; CDR3: CASSLIRRETQYF
V: TRBV7-2; J: TRBJ2-7; size: NA; D: NA; DNA: TGTGCCAGCAGCTTAGTGGGGGGTTGGGCCTACGAGCAGTACTTC; CDR3: CASSLVGGWAYEQYF
V: TRBV27; J: TRBJ2-5; size: NA; D: TRBD2; DNA: TGTGCCAGCAGTCCCCGGACTGGAGCGGGAGCACAAGAGACCCAGTACTTC; CDR3: CASSPRTGAGAQETQYF
V: TRBV7-2; J: TRBJ2-5; size: once; D: TRBD2; DNA: TGTGCCAGCAGCAGCAATAGCGGGGCTCAAGAGACCCAGTACTTC; CDR3: CASSSNSGAQETQYF
V: TRBV6-5; J: TRBJ2-7; size: NA; D: TRBD2; DNA: TGTGCCAGCAGGGTAGGACTAGCGGGACCCTACGAGCAGTACTTC; CDR3: CASRVGLAGPYEQYF
V: TRBV9; J: TRBJ2-3; size: NA; D: TRBD2; DNA: TGTGCCAGCAGCGTAGCGGGCGCGGGGGTGACAGATACGCAGTATTTT; CDR3: CASSVAGAGVTDTQYF
V: TRBV7-9; J: TRBJ2-3; size: NA; D: TRBD1; DNA: TGTGCCAGCAGCTTCGACAGGGGAAGGACAGATACGCAGTATTTT; CDR3: CASSFDRGRTDTQYF
V: TRBV11-2; J: TRBJ1-5; size: NA; D: TRBD1; DNA: TGTGCCAGCAGCCAGGGGGGGGGACGGAGCGAGCCCCAGCATTTT; CDR3: CASSQGGGRSEPQHF
V: TRBV7-9; J: TRBJ1-2; size: NA; D: NA; DNA: TGTGCCAGCAGCTTAGGGCAGGGTTTGGGCTACACCTTC; CDR3: CASSLGQGLGYTF
V: TRBV7-3; J: TRBJ2-5; size: NA; D: TRBD1; DNA: TGTGCCAGCAGCTTATACCCGGACAGGGCAGAGACCCAGTACTTC; CDR3: CASSLYPDRAETQYF
V: TRBV7-9; J: TRBJ1-1; size: NA; D: NA; DNA: TGTGCCAGCAGGGAGATGGCTATCACCGAAGCTTTCTTT; CDR3: CASREMAITEAFF
V: TRBV18; J: TRBJ1-2; size: NA; D: NA; DNA: TGTGCCAGCTCACCACCCTATCATATCGGACAAGATAGTTTCTATGGCTACACCTTC; CDR3: CASSPPYHIGQDSFYGYTF
V: TRBV20-1; J: TRBJ2-3; size: NA; D: TRBD2; DNA: TGCAGTGCTAGTATAAGCGGGGGAAGCACAGATACGCAGTATTTT; CDR3: CSASISGGSTDTQYF
V: TRBV20-1; J: TRBJ2-2; size: NA; D: TRBD1; DNA: TGCAGTGCTAGTGGGCAGGGGGCGGACACCGGGGAGCTGTTTTTT; CDR3: CSASGQGADTGELFF
V: TRBV6-6; J: TRBJ1-6; size: NA; D: NA; DNA: TGTGCCAGCAGTTACTCTGGGACACGGCCTCTCGCCCTCCACTTT; CDR3: CASSYSGTRPLALHF
V: TRBV6-4; J: TRBJ2-1; size: once; D: TRBD1; DNA: TGTGCCAGCATTATCCGGGACAGGGGACGATCTCAGTTCTTC; CDR3: CASIIRDRGRSQFF
V: TRBV28; J: TRBJ1-1; size: NA; D: NA; DNA: TGTGCCAGCAGCCCGACCCAGAACACTGAAGCTTTCTTT; CDR3: CASSPTQNTEAFF
V: TRBV27; J: TRBJ2-7; size: NA; D: NA; DNA: TGTGCCAGCAGTTTACAGACCGACTACGAGCAGTACTTC; CDR3: CASSLQTDYEQYF
V: TRBV3-1/TRBV3-2; J: TRBJ1-2; size: once; D: TRBD1; DNA: TGTGCCAGCAGCCAAACAGGGGACTATGGCTACACCTTC; CDR3: CASSQTGDYGYTF
V: TRBV5-6; J: TRBJ2-4; size: NA; D: TRBD1; DNA: TGTGCCAGCAGCTTGGTGGCAGGGGGCCTGGGATACATTCAGTACTTC; CDR3: CASSLVAGGLGYIQYF
V: TRBV5-5; J: TRBJ1-2; size: NA; D: NA; DNA: TGTGCCAGCAGCTTCGGCACTAACTATGGCTACACCTTC; CDR3: CASSFGTNYGYTF
V: TRBV19; J: TRBJ1-2; size: NA; D: NA; DNA: TGTGCCAGTAGTATAGTAGGGAAGGACTATGGCTACACCTTC; CDR3: CASSIVGKDYGYTF
V: TRBV2; J: TRBJ1-1; size: NA; D: TRBD1; DNA: TGTGCCAGCAGTGAAGGGGACAGCAACACTGAAGCTTTCTTT; CDR3: CASSEGDSNTEAFF
V: TRBV19; J: TRBJ1-4; size: NA; D: TRBD1; DNA: TGTGCCAGTAGTACCGAACAGGGGGCGAGGGAAAAACTGTTTTTT; CDR3: CASSTEQGAREKLFF
V: TRBV7-9; J: TRBJ2-5; size: NA; D: TRBD2; DNA: TGTGCCAGCAGCTCGACCGATGGGGGGGGGACCCAGTACTTC; CDR3: CASSSTDGGGTQYF
V: TRBV18; J: TRBJ2-7; size: NA; D: TRBD1; DNA: TGTGCCAGCTCACCACCTCAGGGGACAGGGACCCCCTACGAGCAGTACTTC; CDR3: CASSPPQGTGTPYEQYF
V: TRBV30; J: TRBJ2-5; size: NA; D: TRBD1; DNA: TGTGCCTGGACCCCCTCCGGGACAGGGAAGCAAGAGACCCAGTACTTC; CDR3: CAWTPSGTGKQETQYF